This T cell receptor (beta chain) was sequenced in a study of identical twins. At least ten counts were recorded for this clonotype. Via MiXCR, TCRdb re-called the 5' RACE reads, giving one row per CDR3 protein. Altogether roughly 260,000 distinct CDR3 sequences are present, approximately 7.3% being singletons, with the ten largest covering approximately 5.4%. V lost 4 bases and J lost 3, with 16 bases in between. Germline CDR1 SNHLY, CDR2 FYNNEI. CDR3 size: 16 residues. The same sample was also studied in work on yellow fever vaccine responses in identical twins.

This clonotype was sampled from a woman aged 18 to 35 in good health. The specimen was CD8+ T cells sorted from blood. The chain uses TRBV2 and TRBJ2-1; D is unclear. CDR3 region: CASSAQKGIFYNEQFF. CDR3 bases: TGTGCCAGCAGTGCTCAAAAAGGTATCTTCTACAATGAGCAGTTCTTC.